The 16 T cell receptor beta chains in this list originate from one sample, sequenced in a study of Graves' ophthalmopathy and Graves' hyperthyroidism. RNA transcripts served as template for amplifying TCR beta CDR3 sequences. The authors performed first-round RT-PCR with HTBI primers and then a second-round multiplex PCR. MiXCR, run by TCRdb on the multiplex PCR reads, gives a single entry per CDR3 protein. The data contain over a million distinct CDR3 sequences, approximately 35% of them seen just once; the ten biggest clones take up roughly 10%. Sequenced input: peripheral blood or thyroid tissue (not recorded which). The receptors were sampled from an adult man with Graves' hyperthyroidism.

This clonotype occurred many times. The chain has TRBV20-1 and TRBJ1-1; the D is unclear. Germline V gene lookup returns CDR1 DFQATT and CDR2 SNEGSKA (reference sequence). V was pared by 5 bases and J by 5 bases, with 15 bases between. The CDR3 has 13 residues. The CDR3 spells CSAPPPSRTEAFF. CDR3 DNA: TGCAGTGCTCCCCCCCCTTCGAGGACTGAAGCTTTCTTT.

This chain uses TRBV10-1 with TRBJ2-3, with TRBD1 matching 10 bases. CDR3 length equals 15 residues. Germline values: CDR1 WNHNN, CDR2 SYGVQD (reference sequence). Germline trimming cut 7 bases from V and 5 bases from J; bases unmatched to any gene: 9. The CDR3 bases are TGCGCCAGCACCCAAGGACAGGGGGGAGAAGATACGCAGTATTTT. Its protein is CASTQGQGGEDTQYF.

This clonotype was recorded at least ten times. This rearrangement joins TRBV19 to TRBJ1-5, with 9 bases aligning to TRBD1. Germline values: CDR1 LNHDA, CDR2 SQIVND (reference sequence). V lost 7 bases to trimming and J lost 1 base; unmatched junction nucleotides: 8. The CDR3 contains 16 residues. The CDR3 is CASINRGHGSNQPQHF. As DNA, the CDR3 is TGTGCCAGTATTAACAGGGGGCACGGGAGCAATCAGCCCCAGCATTTT.

This clonotype was counted many times. This CDR3 reads CASSQDQRGDQYF. The DNA for the CDR3 is TGTGCCAGCAGCCAAGATCAGCGGGGGGACCAGTACTTC. The J gene is TRBJ2-5, the V gene TRBV14; 9 nucleotides match TRBD2. The CDR3 has 13 amino acids. J lost 10 bases, V lost 0 bases, and 3 bases had no gene match. Germline V lookup: CDR1 SGHDN, CDR2 FVKESK.

V usage is TRBV7-8 and J usage is TRBJ1-2; 10 positions agree with TRBD1. This CDR3 has 14 residues. The trim removed 6 bases at V and 8 bases at J, leaving 9 bases unmatched. CDR1 SGHVS and CDR2 FQNEAQ come from the germline V gene. CDR3 sequence (DNA): TGTGCCAGCAGGTCTGGGACAGGGGTCAGCGGCTACACCTTC. Its translation: CASRSGTGVSGYTF.

This clonotype came up many times. The chain links TRBV19 to TRBJ2-7; TRBD1 matches 7 bases. The CDR3 consists of 16 residues. CDR1 and CDR2 from the germline V gene are LNHDA and SQIVND (reference sequence). J gave up 5 bases and V 4 bases, and 14 bases lay outside the gene matches. The CDR3 is CASSTGQPVAGDEQYF. The CDR3 coding sequence is TGTGCCAGTAGTACGGGACAGCCAGTCGCCGGGGACGAGCAGTACTTC.

This clonotype was recorded a few times. The chain is built from TRBV19 and TRBJ2-7; 8 nucleotides align to TRBD1. From germline, CDR1 is LNHDA and CDR2 SQIVND (reference sequence). This CDR3 is 15 amino acids long. V dropped 3 bases and J dropped 10; count of bases not matched to a gene: 14. Here the CDR3 DNA reads TGTGCCAGTAGTATGGGCCGGGACAGGCGTTCGGATCAGTACTTC. Amino acid sequence: CASSMGRDRRSDQYF.

The chain uses TRBV7-3 and TRBJ1-1; possible D gene TRBD1, 6 bases. Trimming stripped 5 bases from V and 5 bases from J, with 15 bases between. This CDR3 comprises 14 residues. CDR1 SGHTA and CDR2 FQGTGA come from the germline V gene. The DNA of the CDR3 is TGTGCCAGCAGCCCCGAACAGGGTGGAACTGAAGCTTTCTTT. Amino acid sequence: CASSPEQGGTEAFF.

This clonotype has ten or more counts. This sequence joins TRBV25-1 and TRBJ1-2; D remains unclear. CDR3 size: 15 residues. V dropped 2 bases and J dropped 0 bases, with 10 bases sitting between them. Germline V gene lookup returns CDR1 MGHDK and CDR2 SYGVNS. CDR3 amino acids: CASSERVGANYGYTF. The CDR3 region has the DNA TGTGCCAGCAGTGAACGGGTAGGAGCTAACTATGGCTACACCTTC.

This chain uses TRBV7-9 with TRBJ1-1, with a possible D match to TRBD1 (5 bases). The CDR3 length is 16 residues. Germline CDR1 and CDR2: SEHNR and FQNEAQ (reference sequence). Trimming removed 0 bases at V and 3 bases at J, with 14 bases between. CDR3 bases: TGTGCCAGCAGCTTAGCCCCACCGGGACTGTACACTGAAGCTTTCTTT. This sequence encodes CASSLAPPGLYTEAFF.

In this sample, this clonotype turned up many times. The chain combines TRBV9 with TRBJ1-2; 7 bases line up with TRBD1. The CDR3 sequence is 19 residues long. The V gene's germline CDR1 is SGDLS and CDR2 YYNGEE. Trimming took 0 bases from V and 1 from J; bases not matched to a gene: 15. CDR3 DNA: TGTGCCAGCAGCGTAGATCCCGACAGGGATGCAGGAGGTAACTATGGCTACACCTTC. As protein: CASSVDPDRDAGGNYGYTF.

This clonotype occurred many times. The chain carries TRBV7-8 and TRBJ2-7, with D unclear. Germline V CDR1 and CDR2: SGHVS, FQNEAQ. V lost 1 base and J 0 bases, leaving 7 bases between the germline ends. The CDR3 is 14 amino acids. The CDR3 DNA follows: TGTGCCAGCAGCTTAGGGGCGACCTCCTACGAGCAGTACTTC. Its protein is CASSLGATSYEQYF.

This rearrangement joins TRBV20-1 to TRBJ2-7, with D perhaps matching TRBD1 or TRBD2 (5 bases each). V lost 5 bases and J lost 0, with 11 bases in between. Germline V CDR1 and CDR2: DFQATT, SNEGSKA (reference sequence). This CDR3 comprises 13 residues. The CDR3 DNA follows: TGCAGTGCTGAGGGCAGGGTCTCCTACGAGCAGTACTTC. It codes for CSAEGRVSYEQYF.

This clonotype came up many times. J is TRBJ2-7 and V is TRBV4-2, with TRBD2 identical over 7 bases. With 0 bases clipped from V and 3 bases from J, the junction kept 5 bases outside the gene matches. This CDR3 is 15 amino acids long. From germline, CDR1 is LGHNA and CDR2 YNFKEQ. DNA for the CDR3: TGTGCCAGCAGCCAAGATCTAGCGGTCGGCTACGAGCAGTACTTC. Amino acid sequence: CASSQDLAVGYEQYF.

The J gene is TRBJ1-2, the V gene TRBV10-3; D unclear. The CDR3 covers 15 residues. Trimming shortened V by 0 bases and J by 2 bases, and 10 bases separated the two germline ends. Germline V lookup: CDR1 ENHRY, CDR2 SYGVKD. The DNA for the CDR3 is TGTGCCATCAGTGAGTCGGGCCGCAACAACTATGGCTACACCTTC. Translated: CAISESGRNNYGYTF.

Many counts were recorded for this clonotype. This rearrangement joins TRBV4-3 to TRBJ1-2; TRBD1 matches at 11 bases. V lost 4 bases, J lost 5 bases, and 6 bases stayed unmatched. This CDR3 contains 15 residues. Germline assignment: CDR1 LGHNA and CDR2 YSLEER. This chain's CDR3 is CASSPGQGARYGYTF. The CDR3 nucleotides are TGCGCCAGCAGCCCCGGACAGGGGGCTAGGTATGGCTACACCTTC.